This is a list of T cell receptor beta chains from one sample in a study of cytomegalovirus exposure and HLA in healthy donors. Sequencing used immunoSEQ multiplex PCR; TCRdb keeps in-frame clones, though not all of them. The sample includes some 120,000 clones, roughly 77% seen only once; the top ten take less than 6.5%. The specimen was PBMCs. The receptors shown here come from a man between 25 and 39 years old in good health and CMV-seronegative. Both conserved end residues are part of each CDR3. Fields, in order: V gene, J gene, clone size, D gene, CDR3 DNA, CDR3 protein. The D gene is left open where the match is weak. Not every row has a clone size; where given, it reads once, few, many or a size class.

>TRBV2|TRBJ2-1|.|.
TGTGCCAGCAGTGTTGGGACAAGGTACAATGAGCAGTTCTTC
CASSVGTRYNEQFF
>TRBV2|TRBJ2-7|.|.
TGTGCCAGCAGGCGGCATATTTTGTCCCACGAGCAGTACTTC
CASRRHILSHEQYF
>TRBV29-1|TRBJ1-2|.|.
TGCAGCGTTGTTCACAACCACTATGGCTACACCTTC
CSVVHNHYGYTF
>TRBV4-1|TRBJ2-3|few|TRBD2
TGCGCCAGCAGCCAATCTACTAGCGGGAGCACAGATACGCAGTATTTT
CASSQSTSGSTDTQYF
>TRBV18|TRBJ2-7|few|TRBD1
TGTGCCAGCTCACCAGGGACAGTACCTTACGAGCAGTACTTC
CASSPGTVPYEQYF
>TRBV28|TRBJ1-5|.|.
TGTGCCAGCATAACTTCAGGGCGGCATCAGCCCCAGCATTTT
CASITSGRHQPQHF
>TRBV5-1|TRBJ2-1|.|TRBD2
TGCGCCAGCAGCTTAGACCCTACGGGACTACTAAACAATGAGCAGTTCTTC
CASSLDPTGLLNNEQFF
>TRBV19|TRBJ1-4|.|.
TGTGCCAGTAGTATCCCCAGGGCCGCTGAAAAACTGTTTTTT
CASSIPRAAEKLFF
>TRBV7-8|TRBJ2-3|few|TRBD2
TGTGCCAGCACCGGTAGCGGGGGTTTCACAGATACGCAGTATTTT
CASTGSGGFTDTQYF
>TRBV5-1|TRBJ1-1|.|.
TGCGCCAGCAGTTGGGGCGGTCCGAACACTGAAGCTTTCTTT
CASSWGGPNTEAFF
>TRBV5-1|TRBJ2-3|.|.
TGCGCCAGCAGCTTGGCCGTCAGCGGATCCGCAGATACGCAGTATTTT
CASSLAVSGSADTQYF
>TRBV18|TRBJ1-4|.|TRBD1
TGTGCCAGCTCACCCGGGACAGGGGCTGAAAAACTGTTTTTT
CASSPGTGAEKLFF
>TRBV5-5|TRBJ1-4|few|TRBD1
TGTGCCAGCAGCCGAACAGGGGGCGTTAATGAAAAACTGTTTTTT
CASSRTGGVNEKLFF
>TRBV6-5|TRBJ2-7|few|TRBD1
TGTGCCAGCAGTTATGGGACAGGGGGCTCCTACGAGCAGTACTTC
CASSYGTGGSYEQYF
>TRBV28|TRBJ2-7|.|.
TGTGCCAGCAGTGTCTCGCCCAGTGAGCAGTACTTC
CASSVSPSEQYF
>TRBV6-5|TRBJ1-4|many|TRBD1
TGTGCCAGCAGTTACTCTACAGGGGGCAGGGAAAAACTGTTTTTT
CASSYSTGGREKLFF
>TRBV5-1|TRBJ2-1|.|TRBD2
TGCGCCAGCAGCACGAAGAGAACTAGCGGTTCCTACAATGAGCAGTTCTTC
CASSTKRTSGSYNEQFF
>TRBV4-2|TRBJ1-6|.|TRBD1
TGTGCCAGCAGCCAAGAAGGGGACAGGGCTCATTCACCCCTCCACTTT
CASSQEGDRAHSPLHF
>TRBV28|TRBJ2-7|.|TRBD1
TGTGCCAGCAATAGGGACAGGGGATACGAGCAGTACTTC
CASNRDRGYEQYF
>TRBV9|TRBJ2-1|.|TRBD2
TGTGCCAGCAGCGTAGTCAGCGGGAGGCTCAATGAGCAGTTCTTC
CASSVVSGRLNEQFF
>TRBV9|TRBJ1-2|.|.
TGTGCCAGCAGCGTCACCACATCAGGGGCAGCTAACTATGGCTACACCTTC
CASSVTTSGAANYGYTF
>TRBV6-1|TRBJ1-1|.|.
TGTGCCAGCAGTGAATTTGGGGCGAACACTGAAGCTTTCTTT
CASSEFGANTEAFF
>TRBV4-3|TRBJ1-4|.|.
TGCGCCAGCAGCCAAGAAATCGCGGGTGGTGGTGAAAAACTGTTTTTT
CASSQEIAGGGEKLFF